Below are 4 T cell receptor beta chains sequenced from a single sample in a study of blood T cell repertoires in COVID-19. The repertoire was sequenced with immunoSEQ multiplex PCR; TCRdb's copy has only in-frame clones and lacks some. Altogether tens of thousands of clones are present, 75% to 90% being singletons, with the ten largest covering roughly 5.5%. Sequenced: peripheral blood. The source of these receptors is an elderly man with acute or convalescent COVID-19.

This sequence joins TRBV4-1 and TRBJ2-3; D gene ambiguous. V lost 0 bases, J lost 2 bases, and 9 bases lay in between. Germline V gives CDR1 MGHRA, CDR2 YSYEKL. CDR3 length: 15 residues. The CDR3 sequence is CASSQETAYTDTQYF. As DNA, the CDR3 is TGCGCCAGCAGCCAAGAAACAGCCTACACAGATACGCAGTATTTT.

The chain carries TRBV28 and TRBJ2-1; 9 positions agree with TRBD1. The junction had 12 bases not matched to a gene; V was cut back by 11 bases and J by 7 bases. Germline V gives CDR1 MDHEN, CDR2 SYDVKM. There are 14 residues in the CDR3. Written as DNA, the CDR3 is TGTGCCGCACACGACGGGACAGGGAGGAATGAGCAGTTCTTC. It codes for CAAHDGTGRNEQFF.

The chain joins TRBV5-1 to TRBJ2-3, with D tentatively TRBD2 (9 bases). CDR3 length equals 21 residues. Germline CDR1 SGHRS, CDR2 YFSETQ. Trimming took 4 bases from V and 4 from J, leaving 34 bases between them. The CDR3 is CASSRQGTKSPGTSRPDTQYF. DNA for the CDR3: TGCGCCAGCAGCCGACAGGGGACCAAATCGCCGGGGACTAGCAGGCCAGATACGCAGTATTTT.

V and J are TRBV5-4 and TRBJ2-3, with 7 bases matching TRBD2. With V trimmed by 3 bases and J by 3 bases, 10 bases remained unmatched. The CDR3 loop spans 16 amino acids. The V gene's germline CDR1 is SGHNT and CDR2 YYREEE (reference sequence). CDR3 sequence (DNA): TGTGCCAGCAGCTCTGGGGGACTACGTCCGACAGATACGCAGTATTTT. Its translation is CASSSGGLRPTDTQYF.